Only a few counts were recorded for the clone carrying this TCR beta chain. PCR used 60 Vbeta primers and 13 Jbeta primers. Profiled with immunoSEQ multiplex PCR; TCRdb holds only in-frame clones, not every one. The top ten clones hold about 1.5% of a sample with about 120,000 clones, roughly 63% of them seen once. The source of the sample is a study of cytomegalovirus exposure and HLA in healthy donors. The V end was cut by 4 bases, the J end by 4 bases, with 11 bases between. The V gene's germline CDR1 is SQVTM and CDR2 ANQGSEA. The CDR3 extends over 12 amino acids. The source of this sequence is a young man in good health and CMV-seropositive. The rearrangement links TRBV29-1 to TRBJ2-7; D perhaps matches TRBD1 (6 bases). Sequenced material: PBMCs. The CDR3 DNA reads as TGCAGCGTTGTGTCTAGGGGGTACGAGCAGTACTTC. As protein: CSVVSRGYEQYF.